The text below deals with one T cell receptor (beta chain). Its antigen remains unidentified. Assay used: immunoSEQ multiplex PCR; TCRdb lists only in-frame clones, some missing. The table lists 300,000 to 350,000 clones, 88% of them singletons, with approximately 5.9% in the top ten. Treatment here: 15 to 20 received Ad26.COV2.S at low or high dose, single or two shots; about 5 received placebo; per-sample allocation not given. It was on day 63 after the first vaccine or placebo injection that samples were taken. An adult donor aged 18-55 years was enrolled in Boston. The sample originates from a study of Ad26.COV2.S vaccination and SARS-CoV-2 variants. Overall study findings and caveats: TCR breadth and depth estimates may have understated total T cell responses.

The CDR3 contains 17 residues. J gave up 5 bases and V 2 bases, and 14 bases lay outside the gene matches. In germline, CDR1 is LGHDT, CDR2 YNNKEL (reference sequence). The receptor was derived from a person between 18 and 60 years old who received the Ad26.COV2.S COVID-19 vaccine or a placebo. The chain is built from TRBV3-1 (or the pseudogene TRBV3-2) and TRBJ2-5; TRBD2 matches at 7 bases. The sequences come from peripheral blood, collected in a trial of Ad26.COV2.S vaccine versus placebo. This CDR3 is CASSQSGMAGVFETQYF. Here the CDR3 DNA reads TGTGCCAGCAGCCAATCGGGTATGGCGGGAGTGTTTGAGACCCAGTACTTC.